This TCR beta chain appears in the sequencing data of a study of T cells in Graves' hyperthyroidism and ophthalmopathy. Not enrolled were patients with uncontrolled infection, other autoimmune disease, pregnancy or lactation. The diagnoses drew upon clinical symptoms, serum thyroxine and TRAb, thyroid ultrasound and orbital computed tomography. Researchers took RNA transcripts and amplified the TCR beta CDR3 regions from them. The TCR CDR3 first-round RT-PCR relied on the HTBI primer set. Each CDR3 protein gets one entry after TCRdb re-called the multiplex PCR reads with MiXCR. The sample holds 480,000 or so distinct CDR3 sequences; around 43% are singletons and the top ten take 44%. This CDR3 contains 14 residues. CDR1 PRHDT and CDR2 FYEKMQ come from the germline V gene (reference sequence). The ends lost 0 bases at V and 3 bases at J; junction bases unmatched: 1. Overall study findings and caveats: A model built on 13 V-J features separated ophthalmopathy from stable hyperthyroidism. Appearing also in blood were most of the thyroid clonotypes expanded above 0.001.

This clonotype has a count of ten or more. As yet, its antigen is unknown. The sequencing input was peripheral blood or thyroid tissue (not recorded which). The receptor was isolated from an adult woman with Graves' disease, either hyperthyroidism or ophthalmopathy (not recorded which). The chain is built from TRBV13 and TRBJ2-7; 8 bases agree with TRBD1. Here the CDR3 reads CASSLGGTGYEQYF. The DNA for the CDR3 is TGTGCCAGCAGCTTAGGCGGGACAGGCTACGAGCAGTACTTC.